This TCR beta chain was sequenced in a study of CXCR3-negative and CXCR3-positive naive CD8 T cells. Study outcomes and limitations: More hydrophobic TRB CDR3s were found in CXCR3-positive naive cells than in CXCR3-negative naive cells.

This CDR3 is 13 amino acids long. Per the germline V gene, CDR1 is SGHAT and CDR2 is FQNNGV. With more than 250,000 cells each, the CD8+ T cell subsets were individually sorted in triplicate. On this clonotype itself: Its antigen is undetermined.

The method, 5' RACE with UMI labels, was used to prepare the TRB cDNA libraries. TCRdb derives one entry per CDR3 protein from the 5' RACE reads, leaving out DNA. This listing includes approximately 48,000 distinct CDR3 sequences. The sample consisted of naive CXCR3+ CD8+ T cells from blood. Specified subset: CD45RO-CCR7+CD27+CD95- naive CD8+ T cells expressing CXCR3 (TNR3+). The chain combines TRBV11-2 with TRBJ2-7; TCRdb lists TRBD1, though no DNA is available to test this call. This receptor was identified in a human donor in good health. Some clones in this sample may be carry-over from other donors' samples. This CDR3 is CASSHIQGGEQYF.